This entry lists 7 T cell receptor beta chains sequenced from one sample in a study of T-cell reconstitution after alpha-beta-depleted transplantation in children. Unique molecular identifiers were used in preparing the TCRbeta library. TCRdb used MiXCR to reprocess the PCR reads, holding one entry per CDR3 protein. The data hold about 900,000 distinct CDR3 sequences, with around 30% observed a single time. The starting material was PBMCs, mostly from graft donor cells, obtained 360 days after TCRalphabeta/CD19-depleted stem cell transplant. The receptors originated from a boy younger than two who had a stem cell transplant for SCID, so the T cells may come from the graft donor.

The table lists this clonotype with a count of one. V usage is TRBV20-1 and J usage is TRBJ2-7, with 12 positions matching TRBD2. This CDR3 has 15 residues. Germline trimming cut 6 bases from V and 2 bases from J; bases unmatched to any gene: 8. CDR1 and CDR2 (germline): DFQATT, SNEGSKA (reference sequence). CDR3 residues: CSAAPGLAGPYEQYF. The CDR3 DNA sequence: TGCAGTGCGGCACCGGGACTAGCGGGTCCCTACGAGCAGTACTTC.

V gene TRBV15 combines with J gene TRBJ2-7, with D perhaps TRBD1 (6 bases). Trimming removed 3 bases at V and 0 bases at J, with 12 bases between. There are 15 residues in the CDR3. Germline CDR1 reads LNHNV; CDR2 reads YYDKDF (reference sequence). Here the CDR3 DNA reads TGTGCCACCAGCAGCACAGCGGACAGCTCCTACGAGCAGTACTTC. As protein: CATSSTADSSYEQYF. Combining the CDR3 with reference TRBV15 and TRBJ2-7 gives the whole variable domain DAMVIQNPRYQVTQFGKPVTLSCSQTLNHNVMYWYQQKSSQAPKLLFHYYDKDFNNEADTPDNFQSRRPNTSFCFLDIRSPGLGDTAMYLCATSSTADSSYEQYFGPGTRLTVT.

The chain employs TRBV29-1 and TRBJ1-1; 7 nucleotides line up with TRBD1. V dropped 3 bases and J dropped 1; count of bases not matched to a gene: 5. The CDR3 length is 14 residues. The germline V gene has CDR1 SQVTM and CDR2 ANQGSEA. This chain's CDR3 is CSVDRGLSNTEAFF. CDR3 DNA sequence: TGCAGCGTTGACAGGGGGTTGTCGAACACTGAAGCTTTCTTT.

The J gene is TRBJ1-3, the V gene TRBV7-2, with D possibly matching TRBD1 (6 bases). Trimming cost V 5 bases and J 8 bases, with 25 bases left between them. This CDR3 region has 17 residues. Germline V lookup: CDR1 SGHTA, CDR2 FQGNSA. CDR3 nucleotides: TGTGCCAGCAGCCCCCGGGACAATGAGTCCCAACGGGACACCATATATTTT. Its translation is CASSPRDNESQRDTIYF.

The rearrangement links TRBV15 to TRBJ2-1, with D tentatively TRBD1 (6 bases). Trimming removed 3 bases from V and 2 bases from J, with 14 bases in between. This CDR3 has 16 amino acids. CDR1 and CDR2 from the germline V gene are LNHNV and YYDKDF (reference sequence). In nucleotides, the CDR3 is TGTGCCACCAGCAGCCGACAGGACATAACCTACAATGAGCAGTTCTTC. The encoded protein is CATSSRQDITYNEQFF.

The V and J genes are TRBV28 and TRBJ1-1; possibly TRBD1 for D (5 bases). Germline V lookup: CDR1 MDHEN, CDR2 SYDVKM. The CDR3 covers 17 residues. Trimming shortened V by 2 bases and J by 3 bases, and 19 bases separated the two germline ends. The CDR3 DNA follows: TGTGCCAGCAGTTTACTCAAACCTCAGGGAAGGGACACTGAAGCTTTCTTT. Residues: CASSLLKPQGRDTEAFF.

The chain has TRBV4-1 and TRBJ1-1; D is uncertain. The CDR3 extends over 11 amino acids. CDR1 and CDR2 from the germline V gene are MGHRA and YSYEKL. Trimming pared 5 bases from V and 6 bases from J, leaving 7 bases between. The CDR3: CASSTTAEAFF. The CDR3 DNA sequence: TGCGCCAGCAGCACAACGGCTGAAGCTTTCTTT.